The T cell receptor (beta chain) under discussion was sequenced for a study of OX40 agonist ivuxolimab in advanced cancers. In the study overall: Every 2 weeks, ivuxolimab was infused into the patients intravenously at between 0.01 and 10 mg/kg.

Using immunoSEQ multiplex PCR, the repertoire was profiled, and TCRdb retains in-frame clones only, with some absent. The repertoire has under 80,000 clones, approximately 89% of them found once; the top ten carry 0.76%. V lost 3 bases to trimming and J lost 2 bases, with 5 bases between them. Germline V gene sequence: CDR1 SGHNT, CDR2 YYREEE (reference sequence). This CDR3 spans 12 amino acids. This clone showed up just once. Sample: CD4+ or CD8+ T cells sorted from blood, taken in a trial of the OX40 agonist ivuxolimab. V is TRBV5-4 and J is TRBJ1-2, with D uncertain. This clonotype was obtained from an adult with an advanced solid tumor such as melanoma, head and neck, liver or kidney cancer. The CDR3 nucleotides are TGTGCCAGCAGCTCGGACAACTATGGCTACACCTTC. This encodes CASSSDNYGYTF.